The 10 T cell receptor beta chains reported below all come from one sample, sequenced in a study of sequential checkpoint blockade in melanoma. The sample's treatment: randomized to nivolumab then ipilimumab (arm A) or the reverse (arm B). Only in-frame clones appear in the TCRdb table, and some are missing; sequencing was by immunoSEQ multiplex PCR. The table includes about 5,000 clones, around 25% detected once. The source was tumor tissue (inferred from file names), collected from a patient given nivolumab and ipilimumab in sequence. All receptors come from a human donor with melanoma.

Within the sample, this clone is medium-sized. The rearrangement uses TRBV6-8 and TRBJ2-3; 7 bases align to TRBD1. The junction had 4 bases not matched to a gene; V was cut back by 4 bases and J by 0 bases. The CDR3 extends over 15 amino acids. Germline values: CDR1 MNHGY, CDR2 SAAAGT. The CDR3 DNA reads TGTGCCAGCAGTTTAGGACAGGCGAGCACAGATACGCAGTATTTT. As protein: CASSLGQASTDTQYF.

This chain joins TRBV29-1 and TRBJ2-3; TRBD1 matches 7 bases. CDR3 length equals 13 residues. V shed 6 bases and J 1 base; nucleotides not matched to a gene: 4. Germline V gives CDR1 SQVTM, CDR2 ANQGSEA. The CDR3 here is CSVRQGGTDTQYF. The CDR3 region has the DNA TGCAGCGTAAGACAGGGCGGCACAGATACGCAGTATTTT.

The chain uses TRBV28 and TRBJ2-5; 11 bases are shared with TRBD2. CDR1 and CDR2 (germline): MDHEN, SYDVKM. This CDR3 spans 15 amino acids. The trim removed 2 bases at V and 4 bases at J, leaving 3 bases unmatched. CDR3 amino acids: CASSLRLAGGETQYF. The DNA of the CDR3 is TGTGCCAGCAGTTTAAGGCTAGCGGGGGGAGAGACCCAGTACTTC.

This chain connects TRBV19 to TRBJ2-7; tentative D call: TRBD2 (5 bases). Germline V gene lookup returns CDR1 LNHDA and CDR2 SQIVND (reference sequence). The CDR3 has 13 residues. V was trimmed by 5 bases and J by 3 bases, leaving 11 bases between them. CDR3 coding DNA: TGTGCCAGTAGTTTTAGCGAGCTCTACGAGCAGTACTTC. As protein: CASSFSELYEQYF.

The sample holds a few counts of this clone. The rearrangement joins TRBV28 to TRBJ2-7; D is uncertain. Trimming removed 3 bases from V and 2 bases from J, with 8 bases in between. The CDR3 consists of 13 residues. Looked up from germline, CDR1 is MDHEN and CDR2 is SYDVKM. The DNA of the CDR3 is TGTGCCAGCAGTTTGGCAGCAGCCTACGAGCAGTACTTC. It encodes CASSLAAAYEQYF.

By proportion, this clone is medium-sized (0.01 to 0.1%). The chain carries TRBV6-8 and TRBJ1-4, with a weak D call TRBD1 (5 bases). Germline V gives CDR1 MNHGY, CDR2 SAAAGT. With 5 bases removed from V and 8 bases from J, the gap between germline ends came to 15 bases. The CDR3 has 14 amino acids. In DNA form, the CDR3 reads TGTGCCAGCAGTCTGGGGCGGGCTGGAGAAAAACTGTTTTTT. It translates to CASSLGRAGEKLFF.

Details on this clone: At one of its ends the junction is not consistent with the germline gene, which may arise from a read error. The DNA of the CDR3 is TGTGCCAGTGACGGAGGAGTTCCGCAGTATTTT. It codes for CASDGGVPQYF. The chain uses TRBV12-5 and TRBJ2-3, with TRBD2 as a possible D gene (5 bases). Germline loops: CDR1 LGHNT, CDR2 FRNRAP. The CDR3 is 11 residues long.

This clone was seen repeatedly, ten times or more. The V call is TRBV4-1, the J call TRBJ2-7, with 11 bases that match TRBD1. Germline CDR1 reads MGHRA; CDR2 reads YSYEKL. This CDR3 contains 15 residues. The trim removed 7 bases at V and 3 bases at J, leaving 8 bases unmatched. The CDR3, as DNA: TGCGCCAGCACCTCCGGACAGGGGGCTGGCTACGAGCAGTACTTC. Residues: CASTSGQGAGYEQYF.

In its sample, this clone was seen once. The gene calls are TRBV5-1 and TRBJ1-4; D remains unclear. The CDR3 totals 14 residues. Trimming left V 7 bases short and J 0 bases short, with 10 bases between. The germline gives CDR1 SGHRS, CDR2 YFSETQ. The CDR3 region is CASRITTTNEKLFF. CDR3 DNA sequence: TGCGCCAGCCGCATCACCACAACTAATGAAAAACTGTTTTTT.

This clone has a handful of counts. This chain connects TRBV9 to TRBJ1-4; possibly TRBD1 for D (5 bases). Germline V CDR1 and CDR2: SGDLS, YYNGEE. The CDR3 consists of 14 residues. The ends were cut back, 1 base at V and 3 bases at J, with 7 bases in the middle. The CDR3 nucleotides are TGTGCCAGCAGCGTAAAGGGGTCTAATGAAAAACTGTTTTTT. It encodes CASSVKGSNEKLFF. Together with reference TRBV9 and TRBJ1-4, the CDR3 gives the full variable domain: DSGVTQTPKHLITATGQRVTLRCSPRSGDLSVYWYQQSLDQGLQFLIQYYNGEERAKGNILERFSAQQFPDLHSELNLSSLELGDSALYFCASSVKGSNEKLFFGSGTQLSVL.